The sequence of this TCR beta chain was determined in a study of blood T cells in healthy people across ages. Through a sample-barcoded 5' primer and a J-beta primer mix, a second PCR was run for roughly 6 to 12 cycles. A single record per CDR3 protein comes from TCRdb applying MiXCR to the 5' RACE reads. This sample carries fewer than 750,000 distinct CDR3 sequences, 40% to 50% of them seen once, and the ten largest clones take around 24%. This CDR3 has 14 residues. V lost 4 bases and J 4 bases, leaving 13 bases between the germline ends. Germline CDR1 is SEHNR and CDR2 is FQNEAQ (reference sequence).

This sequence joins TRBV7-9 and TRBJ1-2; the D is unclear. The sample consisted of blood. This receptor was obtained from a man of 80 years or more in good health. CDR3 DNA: TGTGCCAGCAGCTATGGCCGAGAGGCCTATGGCTACACCTTC. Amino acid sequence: CASSYGREAYGYTF. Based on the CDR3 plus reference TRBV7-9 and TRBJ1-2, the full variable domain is DTGVSQNPRHKITKRGQNVTFRCDPISEHNRLYWYRQTLGQGPEFLTYFQNEAQLEKSRLLSDRFSAERPKGSFSTLEIQRTEQGDSAMYLCASSYGREAYGYTFGSGTRLTVV.